The 23 T cell receptor beta chains below all came from one sample that was sequenced in a study of blood T cell repertoires in COVID-19. Measured with immunoSEQ multiplex PCR; TCRdb has only the in-frame clones, and not every one. The sample includes 50,000 or so clones, 83% seen only once; the top ten take approximately 16%. The sequenced sample was peripheral blood. The origin of the receptors is a man aged 35 to 55 with acute or convalescent COVID-19.

V is TRBV19 and J is TRBJ2-4; 7 bases match TRBD1. The CDR3 consists of 16 residues. Looked up from germline, CDR1 is LNHDA and CDR2 is SQIVND (reference sequence). J gave up 2 bases and V 1 base, and 5 bases lay outside the gene matches. CDR3 amino acids: CASSIVGGESKNIQYF. CDR3 nucleotides: TGTGCCAGTAGTATAGTAGGGGGCGAATCCAAAAACATTCAGTACTTC. Supplemented by reference TRBV19 and TRBJ2-4, the full variable domain reads DGGITQSPKYLFRKEGQNVTLSCEQNLNHDAMYWYRQDPGQGLRLIYYSQIVNDFQKGDIAEGYSVSREKKESFPLTVTSAQKNPTAFYLCASSIVGGESKNIQYFGAGTRLSVL.

This clone came up once. The chain links TRBV10-3 to TRBJ2-5; maybe TRBD2 (6 bases). Trimming took 1 base from V and 0 from J, leaving 21 bases between them. Germline CDR1 reads ENHRY; CDR2 reads SYGVKD. The CDR3 contains 19 residues. The CDR3 loop reads CAISEFSGTLAKYQETQYF. The CDR3 region has the DNA TGTGCCATCAGTGAGTTTTCCGGGACGCTAGCGAAGTACCAAGAGACCCAGTACTTC.

The V and J genes are TRBV3-1 (or the pseudogene TRBV3-2) and TRBJ2-7; 7 bases are shared with TRBD1. The germline V gene encodes CDR1 LGHDT and CDR2 YNNKEL (reference sequence). Trimming at V came to 4 bases and at J to 3 bases, leaving 3 bases not matched to a gene. The CDR3 is 13 amino acids. The CDR3 sequence is CASSRAGGYEQYV. The CDR3 DNA follows: TGTGCCAGCAGCCGGGCAGGGGGCTACGAGCAGTACGTC.

V usage is TRBV7-6 and J usage is TRBJ1-3, with a possible D match to TRBD1 (6 bases). Trimming removed 3 bases from V and 0 bases from J, with 6 bases in between. CDR1 is SGHVS and CDR2 is FNYEAQ in the germline V gene. The CDR3 loop spans 14 amino acids. CDR3 loop: CASSLDSSGNTIYF. The CDR3 coding sequence is TGTGCCAGCAGCTTGGACAGCTCTGGAAACACCATATATTTT.

The genes are TRBV19 and TRBJ1-3, with D possibly TRBD1 on 5 matching bases. Germline V CDR1 and CDR2: LNHDA, SQIVND (reference sequence). The ends were cut back, 5 bases at V and 0 bases at J, with 14 bases in the middle. The CDR3 is 16 amino acids. The CDR3 DNA follows: TGTGCCAGTAGTCTCTTCGGGGGAAGCTCTGGAAACACCATATATTTT. Protein: CASSLFGGSSGNTIYF. Variable domain in full (rest from reference TRBV19 and TRBJ1-3): DGGITQSPKYLFRKEGQNVTLSCEQNLNHDAMYWYRQDPGQGLRLIYYSQIVNDFQKGDIAEGYSVSREKKESFPLTVTSAQKNPTAFYLCASSLFGGSSGNTIYFGEGSWLTVV.

This CDR3 is CASSTPGQGRNEKLFF. For the CDR3, the DNA is TGTGCCAGCAGCACCCCGGGACAGGGCCGAAATGAAAAACTGTTTTTT. The chain couples TRBV21-1 to TRBJ1-4; the table's D call of TRBD1 was not tested on the DNA. TRBV21-1 is described as a pseudogene. The CDR3 contains 16 residues.

The chain is built from TRBV5-1 and TRBJ2-4; D gene uncertain. V lost 0 bases, J lost 6 bases, and 10 bases lay in between. CDR1 SGHRS and CDR2 YFSETQ come from the germline V gene. This CDR3 has 14 amino acids. The CDR3: CASSLAGSINIQYF. In DNA form, the CDR3 reads TGCGCCAGCAGCTTGGCCGGTAGCATAAACATTCAGTACTTC. The full variable domain, rest sourced from reference TRBV5-1 and TRBJ2-4, is KAGVTQTPRYLIKTRGQQVTLSCSPISGHRSVSWYQQTPGQGLQFLFEYFSETQRNKGNFPGRFSGRQFSNSRSEMNVSTLELGDSALYLCASSLAGSINIQYFGAGTRLSVL.

The chain is built from TRBV28 and TRBJ1-3, with D possibly being TRBD1 (6 bases). V was cut by 7 bases and J by 0 bases, with 13 bases left in between. The CDR3 contains 15 residues. CDR1 and CDR2 from the germline V gene are MDHEN and SYDVKM. CDR3 sequence (DNA): TGTGCCAGCAAATTTACAGGGCCCTCTGGAAACACCATATATTTT. Amino acids: CASKFTGPSGNTIYF.

The chain recombines TRBV6-4 with TRBJ1-5; D is possibly TRBD1 (6 bases). The CDR3 has 16 residues. Germline V lookup: CDR1 MRHNA, CDR2 SNTAGT. V dropped 6 bases and J dropped 3 bases, with 18 bases sitting between them. The DNA of the CDR3 is TGTGCCAGCAGAGCTAAGGGGGGGGAGAACAATCAGCCCCAGCATTTT. It is translated as CASRAKGGENNQPQHF.

The chain links TRBV10-3 to TRBJ2-3; 8 nucleotides line up with TRBD2. Trimming cost V 4 bases and J 4 bases; bases outside gene matches: 10. There are 16 residues in the CDR3. CDR1 ENHRY and CDR2 SYGVKD come from the germline V gene. The CDR3 spells CAISAAGTRGADTQYF. The CDR3 region has the DNA TGTGCCATCAGTGCCGCAGGGACTAGGGGGGCAGATACGCAGTATTTT.

V gene TRBV11-2 combines with J gene TRBJ2-1; 12 bases align to TRBD1. The CDR3 spans 18 residues. Germline V gives CDR1 SGHAT, CDR2 FQNNGV. V shed 0 bases, J shed 4 bases, and the junction held 7 bases outside the gene matches. Written as DNA, the CDR3 is TGTGCCAGCAGCTTAGATTGGGACAGGGGGCCTCGGTACAATGAGCAGTTCTTC. Its protein is CASSLDWDRGPRYNEQFF.

The rearrangement links TRBV6-5 to TRBJ2-7; TRBD2 matches 11 bases. The CDR3 is 15 residues long. Per the germline V gene, CDR1 is MNHEY and CDR2 is SVGAGI. V dropped 6 bases and J dropped 3; count of bases not matched to a gene: 7. In DNA form, the CDR3 reads TGTGCCAGCAGGGCGACTAGCGGGGCTTACTACGAGCAGTACGTC. Translation: CASRATSGAYYEQYV.

This clone was seen just once. Here the CDR3 reads CASSWGLAGQETQYF. Here the CDR3 DNA reads TGCGCCAGCAGTTGGGGCTTGGCAGGACAAGAGACCCAGTACTTC. The rearrangement links TRBV10-2 to TRBJ2-5; D is perhaps TRBD1 (5 bases). This CDR3 contains 15 residues. The V and J ends lost 5 bases and 2 bases respectively, with 15 bases between them. Germline-derived CDR1 and CDR2 are WSHSY and SAAADI.

The J gene is TRBJ2-7, the V gene TRBV11-2; D is undetermined. V was trimmed by 1 base and J by 3 bases, leaving 7 bases between them. Per germline, CDR1 SGHAT and CDR2 FQNNGV. The CDR3 is made up of 13 amino acids. CDR3 coding DNA: TGTGCCAGCAGCTTAGTCGAGCGCTACGAGCAGTACTTC. Its translation: CASSLVERYEQYF. Variable domain in full (rest from reference TRBV11-2 and TRBJ2-7): EAGVAQSPRYKIIEKRQSVAFWCNPISGHATLYWYQQILGQGPKLLIQFQNNGVVDDSQLPKDRFSAERLKGVDSTLKIQPAKLEDSAVYLCASSLVERYEQYFGPGTRLTVT.

The rearrangement uses TRBV2 and TRBJ2-1; D unresolved. Trimming left V 6 bases short and J 2 bases short, with 8 bases between. The CDR3 spans 13 residues. Germline V gives CDR1 SNHLY, CDR2 FYNNEI. In DNA form, the CDR3 reads TGTGCCAGCAGGATGCAGACCTACAATGAGCAGTTCTTC. Protein product: CASRMQTYNEQFF.

This clone was seen only a few times. The chain is built from TRBV5-1 and TRBJ1-2; 11 bases map to TRBD1. This CDR3 has 15 residues. Unmatched junction bases numbered 10, after V lost 5 bases and J lost 7 bases. CDR1 and CDR2 (germline): SGHRS, YFSETQ. CDR3 in amino acids: CASRDPRTGGPGYTF. The DNA for the CDR3 is TGCGCCAGCAGAGATCCCCGGACAGGGGGCCCTGGCTACACCTTC.

The V call is TRBV3-1 (or the pseudogene TRBV3-2), the J call TRBJ1-2; no clear D gene. The CDR3 is 12 residues long. V shed 1 base and J shed 7 bases, with 7 bases lying between them. Germline loops: CDR1 LGHDT, CDR2 YNNKEL (reference sequence). Here the CDR3 reads CASSQGGGGYTF. The CDR3 DNA follows: TGTGCCAGCAGCCAAGGCGGAGGTGGCTACACCTTC.

The chain couples TRBV5-1 to TRBJ1-1; D may be TRBD1 (5 bases). Trimming cost V 0 bases and J 7 bases, with 10 bases left between them. Looked up from germline, CDR1 is SGHRS and CDR2 is YFSETQ. The CDR3 totals 13 residues. The CDR3 spells CASSLVQGGEAFF. The CDR3 bases are TGCGCCAGCAGCTTGGTCCAGGGAGGTGAAGCTTTCTTT.

The chain combines TRBV9 with TRBJ1-2; 10 bases fit TRBD1. This CDR3 spans 15 amino acids. Germline CDR1 and CDR2: SGDLS and YYNGEE. J lost 6 bases, V lost 4 bases, and 9 bases had no gene match. The CDR3 is CASSPRTGGTNGYTF. The CDR3 nucleotides are TGTGCCAGCAGCCCCCGGACAGGGGGTACGAATGGCTACACCTTC.

This clone was recorded only once. The chain recombines TRBV3-1 (or the pseudogene TRBV3-2) with TRBJ2-1, with a weak D call TRBD2 (6 bases). The CDR3 runs to 16 residues. V was pared by 0 bases and J by 1 base, with 10 bases between. CDR1 is LGHDT and CDR2 is YNNKEL in the germline V gene (reference sequence). CDR3 amino acids: CASSQDTGASYNEQFF. The DNA for the CDR3 is TGTGCCAGCAGCCAAGATACGGGAGCTTCCTACAATGAGCAGTTCTTC.

The chain joins TRBV30 to TRBJ1-5; 9 positions match TRBD1. Germline V gives CDR1 GTSNPN, CDR2 SVGIG (reference sequence). With V trimmed by 4 bases and J by 3 bases, 7 bases remained unmatched. The CDR3 totals 15 residues. CDR3 sequence (DNA): TGTGCCTGGACCAACCGACAGGGGGACAATCAGCCCCAGCATTTT. This sequence encodes CAWTNRQGDNQPQHF.

The chain uses TRBV7-8 and TRBJ2-5; D is possibly TRBD2 (6 bases). The CDR3 consists of 16 residues. Between the trimmed V and J ends, which lost 3 bases and 1 base, there was a span of 15 bases. Looked up from germline, CDR1 is SGHVS and CDR2 is FQNEAQ. CDR3 region: CASSFLIAEPQETQYF. The CDR3 DNA reads as TGTGCCAGCAGCTTTTTAATAGCGGAACCCCAAGAGACCCAGTACTTC.

This chain connects TRBV6-5 to TRBJ2-1, with 7 bases lining up with TRBD1. V was clipped by 8 bases and J by 2 bases; unmatched bases: 6. Germline lookup yields CDR1 MNHEY and CDR2 SVGAGI. There are 14 residues in the CDR3. The CDR3 loop reads CASSQGGAYNEQFF. The CDR3 DNA reads as TGTGCCAGCTCCCAAGGGGGCGCCTACAATGAGCAGTTCTTC.